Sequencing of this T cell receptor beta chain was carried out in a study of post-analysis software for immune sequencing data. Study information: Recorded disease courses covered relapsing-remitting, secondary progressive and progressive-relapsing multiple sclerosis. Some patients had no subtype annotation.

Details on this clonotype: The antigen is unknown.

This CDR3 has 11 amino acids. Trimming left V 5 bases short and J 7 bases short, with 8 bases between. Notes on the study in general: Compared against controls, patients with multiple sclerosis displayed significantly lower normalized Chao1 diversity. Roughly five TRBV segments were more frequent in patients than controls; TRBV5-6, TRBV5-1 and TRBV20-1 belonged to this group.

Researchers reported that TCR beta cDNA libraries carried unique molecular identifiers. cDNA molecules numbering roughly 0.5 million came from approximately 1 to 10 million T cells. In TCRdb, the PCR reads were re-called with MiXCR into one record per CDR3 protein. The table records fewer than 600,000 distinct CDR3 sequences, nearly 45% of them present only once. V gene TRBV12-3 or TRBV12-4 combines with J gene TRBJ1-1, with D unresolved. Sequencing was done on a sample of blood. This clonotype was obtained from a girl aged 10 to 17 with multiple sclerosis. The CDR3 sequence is CASSLTLEAFF. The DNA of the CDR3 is TGTGCCAGCAGTCTTACTCTTGAAGCTTTCTTT.